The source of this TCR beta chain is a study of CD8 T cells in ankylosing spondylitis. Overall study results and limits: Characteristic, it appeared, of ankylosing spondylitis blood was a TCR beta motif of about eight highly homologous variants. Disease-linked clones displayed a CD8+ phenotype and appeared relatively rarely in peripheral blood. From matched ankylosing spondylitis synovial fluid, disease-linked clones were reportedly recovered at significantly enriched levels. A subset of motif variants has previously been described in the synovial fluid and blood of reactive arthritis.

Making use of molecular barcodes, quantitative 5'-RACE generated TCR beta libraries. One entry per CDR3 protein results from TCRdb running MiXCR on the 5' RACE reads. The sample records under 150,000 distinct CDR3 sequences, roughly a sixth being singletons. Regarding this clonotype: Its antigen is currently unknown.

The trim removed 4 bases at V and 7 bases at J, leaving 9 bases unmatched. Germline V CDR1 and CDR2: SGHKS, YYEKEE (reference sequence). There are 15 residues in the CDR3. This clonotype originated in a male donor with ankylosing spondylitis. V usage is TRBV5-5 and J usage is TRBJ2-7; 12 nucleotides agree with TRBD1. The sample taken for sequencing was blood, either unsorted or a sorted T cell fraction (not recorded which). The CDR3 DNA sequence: TGTGCCAGCAGCCGTGACCGGGACAGGGGGCGAGAGCAGTACTTC. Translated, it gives CASSRDRDRGREQYF.